This paragraph reports one TCR beta chain. As yet, its antigen is unknown. Trimming at V came to 5 bases and at J to 6 bases, leaving 6 bases not matched to a gene. The CDR3 sequence is 15 residues long. The sample is drawn from a study of shared clonotypes between healthy human individuals. General study results and limits: Rarefaction demonstrated incomplete sorted-subset sequencing despite large depth. Read depth was anticipated to influence clonotype sharing among donors.

Naive CD4+ cells were CD45RA-selected; the remaining cells were memory. Sequencing was performed with immunoSEQ multiplex PCR; in TCRdb, only in-frame clones are kept and a portion is missing. The table has over a million clones, 75% to 80% seen once. This chain joins TRBV5-7 and TRBJ1-5, with 12 bases identical to TRBD1. TRBV5-7 is classed as an ORF, of uncertain function. The sequence came from a man between 18 and 35 years old in good health. Some clones in this sample may be carry-over from other donors' samples. Sequences were obtained from memory CD4+ T cells from PBMCs. The subset was: CD45RA-negative fraction. The CDR3, as DNA: TGTGCCAGCAGGACGGGACAGGGGGCTGTTCAGCCCCAGCATTTT. The encoded protein is CASRTGQGAVQPQHF.